These 20 T cell receptor beta chains originate from one sample sequenced in a study of OX40 agonist ivuxolimab in advanced cancers. Using immunoSEQ multiplex PCR, the repertoire was profiled, and TCRdb retains in-frame clones only, with some absent. Here the sample spans about 69,000 clones, 75% to 90% being singletons. Material: CD4+ or CD8+ T cells sorted from blood, obtained in a trial of the OX40 agonist ivuxolimab. The receptor set was obtained from an adult with an advanced solid tumor such as melanoma, head and neck, liver or kidney cancer.

This chain links TRBV28 with TRBJ2-1; 7 positions agree with TRBD2. J lost 9 bases, V lost 10 bases, and 9 bases had no gene match. Germline V gene data show CDR1 as MDHEN and CDR2 as SYDVKM. CDR3 length: 12 amino acids. This chain's CDR3 is CATGGVRGEQFF. In nucleotides, the CDR3 is TGTGCCACGGGAGGAGTTAGAGGTGAGCAGTTCTTC. Combining the CDR3 with reference TRBV28 and TRBJ2-1 gives the whole variable domain DVKVTQSSRYLVKRTGEKVFLECVQDMDHENMFWYRQDPGLGLRLIYFSYDVKMKEKGDIPEGYSVSREKKERFSLILESASTNQTSMYLCATGGVRGEQFFGPGTRLTVL.

This clone came up once. The V and J genes are TRBV18 and TRBJ2-7; D perhaps matches TRBD1 (5 bases). Germline values: CDR1 KGHSH, CDR2 LQKENI. The CDR3 totals 15 residues. The V end lost 2 bases, the J end lost 4 bases, and 15 bases lay between the germline ends. Written as DNA, the CDR3 is TGTGCCAGCTCACCAAGGCGGACAAATTTTTACGAGCAGTACTTC. It translates to CASSPRRTNFYEQYF.

The chain's CDR3 is CATSEGAGNTIYF. CDR3 in DNA: TGTGCAACCTCGGAGGGTGCTGGAAACACCATATATTTT. The chain employs TRBV19 and TRBJ1-3; no definite D call. The CDR3 consists of 13 residues. The germline gives CDR1 LNHDA, CDR2 SQIVND (reference sequence).

V usage is TRBV7-9 and J usage is TRBJ2-7, with D possibly TRBD2 on 6 matching bases. With 1 base removed from V and 0 bases from J, the gap between germline ends came to 13 bases. Germline V gene data show CDR1 as SEHNR and CDR2 as FQNEAQ (reference sequence). The CDR3 covers 16 residues. This chain's CDR3 is CASSLDLAGRSYEQYF. CDR3 DNA: TGTGCCAGCAGCTTAGATTTGGCGGGACGCTCCTACGAGCAGTACTTC.

The chain joins TRBV9 to TRBJ2-1; either TRBD1 or TRBD2 may supply D (5 bases each). The V gene lost 0 bases and the J gene lost 2 bases, with 12 bases spanning the gap. The V gene's germline CDR1 is SGDLS and CDR2 YYNGEE. The CDR3 totals 16 residues. Here the CDR3 DNA reads TGTGCCAGCAGCGTAGAAGGGCAGGGACCCTACAATGAGCAGTTCTTC. It yields the protein CASSVEGQGPYNEQFF.

J is TRBJ2-5 and V is TRBV5-1, with D perhaps matching TRBD1 (6 bases). This CDR3 has 14 amino acids. Germline values: CDR1 SGHRS, CDR2 YFSETQ. V gave up 2 bases and J gave up 1 base, with 9 bases separating them. DNA of the CDR3: TGCGCCAGCAGCTTAAGGGACATCCAAGAGACCCAGTACTTC. This codes for CASSLRDIQETQYF.

The chain employs TRBV30 and TRBJ1-3; TRBD1 agrees at 7 bases. The CDR3 has 16 amino acids. Germline assignment: CDR1 GTSNPN and CDR2 SVGIG (reference sequence). V dropped 1 base and J dropped 0; count of bases not matched to a gene: 6. This CDR3 reads CAWSGIRDSSGNTIYF. The CDR3 coding sequence is TGTGCCTGGAGTGGAATCCGGGACAGCTCTGGAAACACCATATATTTT.

The chain carries TRBV9 and TRBJ2-7, with 11 bases that match TRBD2. There are 16 residues in the CDR3. Germline CDR1 and CDR2: SGDLS and YYNGEE. Unmatched junction bases numbered 11, after V lost 4 bases and J lost 5 bases. The CDR3, as DNA: TGTGCCAGCAGCCCAACCGGACTAGCGGGTTTCAACGAGCAGTACTTC. Translating it yields CASSPTGLAGFNEQYF.

The DNA of the CDR3 is TGTGCCAGCAGTTTAATGGGATCTAACTATGGCTACACCTTC. This encodes CASSLMGSNYGYTF. The V and J genes are TRBV27 and TRBJ1-2; D gene unclear. Germline loops: CDR1 MNHEY, CDR2 SMNVEV (reference sequence). V lost 2 bases, J lost 0 bases, and 7 bases lay in between. There are 14 residues in the CDR3.

The chain uses TRBV7-2 and TRBJ2-1; 8 nucleotides agree with TRBD1. The trim removed 6 bases at V and 8 bases at J, leaving 9 bases unmatched. This CDR3 has 14 amino acids. The germline V gene has CDR1 SGHTA and CDR2 FQGNSA. The CDR3 is CASSPGGQGHEQFF. In DNA, the CDR3 is TGTGCCAGCAGTCCGGGCGGACAGGGCCATGAGCAGTTCTTC. Based on the CDR3 plus reference TRBV7-2 and TRBJ2-1, the full variable domain is GAGVSQSPSNKVTEKGKDVELRCDPISGHTALYWYRQSLGQGLEFLIYFQGNSAPDKSGLPSDRFSAERTGGSVSTLTIQRTQQEDSAVYLCASSPGGQGHEQFFGPGTRLTVL.

Concerning this clone itself: The junction and the germline gene differ at one end; a read error may be behind it. The chain uses TRBV5-1 and TRBJ2-2; 10 bases agree with TRBD2. The length of the CDR3 is 17 residues. Germline V gene data show CDR1 as SGHRS and CDR2 as YFSETQ. The CDR3 loop is CASSTSPLAGNSGELFF. CDR3 nucleotides: TGCGCCAGCAGCACCTCCCCACTAGCGGGAAACAGCGGGGAGCTGTTTTTT.

V and J are TRBV7-9 and TRBJ2-3; no clear D gene. The V gene lost 7 bases and the J gene lost 6 bases, with 14 bases spanning the gap. This CDR3 has 13 residues. The germline gives CDR1 SEHNR, CDR2 FQNEAQ (reference sequence). The CDR3: CASNIPPRDTQYF. In nucleotides, the CDR3 is TGTGCCAGCAACATTCCACCGCGGGATACGCAGTATTTT.

The genes are TRBV30 and TRBJ1-5; D uncertain. The CDR3 runs 15 residues. Germline V gene sequence: CDR1 GTSNPN, CDR2 SVGIG (reference sequence). Trimming took 0 bases from V and 2 from J, leaving 11 bases between them. The CDR3: CAWSVGGNGNQPQHF. As DNA, the CDR3 is TGTGCCTGGAGTGTAGGAGGGAACGGCAATCAGCCCCAGCATTTT.

The V call is TRBV6-4, the J call TRBJ2-7; 11 positions agree with TRBD1. Germline CDR1 reads MRHNA; CDR2 reads SNTAGT. The length of the CDR3 is 13 residues. Unmatched junction bases numbered 3, after V lost 5 bases and J lost 6 bases. In DNA form, the CDR3 reads TGTGCCAGCAGTCGGGACAGGGGGAGCGAGCAGTACTTC. It encodes CASSRDRGSEQYF.

DNA for the CDR3: TGTGCCAGCAGTGCAGGCGTTAACTATGGCTACACCTTC. The encoded protein is CASSAGVNYGYTF. This sequence joins TRBV2 and TRBJ1-2, with D hard to call. The germline V gene has CDR1 SNHLY and CDR2 FYNNEI. The CDR3 extends over 13 amino acids. V lost 4 bases, J lost 1 base, and 7 bases lay in between.

The chain has TRBV7-2 and TRBJ1-3; tentatively, D is TRBD1 (5 bases). CDR1 SGHTA and CDR2 FQGNSA come from the germline V gene. Trimming took off 3 bases at V and 3 bases at J, with 21 bases between the two ends. The CDR3 totals 18 residues. CDR3 sequence reads: CASSFGGGQREFGNTIYF. The CDR3 DNA sequence: TGTGCCAGCAGCTTCGGGGGAGGTCAGAGGGAGTTTGGAAACACCATATATTTT.

This sequence joins TRBV5-1 and TRBJ2-7; 7 nucleotides agree with TRBD2. Unmatched junction bases numbered 5, after V lost 3 bases and J lost 2 bases. From germline, CDR1 is SGHRS and CDR2 YFSETQ. The CDR3 loop spans 14 amino acids. CDR3 DNA sequence: TGCGCCAGCAGCTACTCTAGCGGCCCCTACGAGCAGTACTTC. This gives the protein CASSYSSGPYEQYF.

The rearrangement links TRBV27 to TRBJ2-7; D unresolved. This CDR3 spans 13 amino acids. V was cut by 0 bases and J by 2 bases, with 5 bases left in between. Germline lookup yields CDR1 MNHEY and CDR2 SMNVEV (reference sequence). CDR3 sequence: CASSLSTTYEQYF. CDR3 nucleotides: TGTGCCAGCAGTTTATCGACGACCTACGAGCAGTACTTC.

The V gene is TRBV18, the J gene TRBJ2-7; perhaps TRBD2 as D (6 bases). Germline-derived CDR1 and CDR2 are KGHSH and LQKENI. The CDR3 length is 14 residues. V lost 0 bases and J lost 5, with 11 bases in between. CDR3 DNA sequence: TGTGCCAGCTCACCACCGAGCAGGGAGGACGAGCAGTACTTC. Protein: CASSPPSREDEQYF.

The chain joins TRBV27 to TRBJ2-2; 16 nucleotides match TRBD2. Looked up from germline, CDR1 is MNHEY and CDR2 is SMNVEV (reference sequence). With 4 bases clipped from V and 7 bases from J, the junction kept 12 bases outside the gene matches. This CDR3 comprises 19 residues. The CDR3 sequence: CASSSQLGLAGGPGGELFF. DNA of the CDR3: TGTGCCAGCAGTTCCCAACTGGGACTAGCGGGAGGGCCAGGCGGGGAGCTGTTTTTT.